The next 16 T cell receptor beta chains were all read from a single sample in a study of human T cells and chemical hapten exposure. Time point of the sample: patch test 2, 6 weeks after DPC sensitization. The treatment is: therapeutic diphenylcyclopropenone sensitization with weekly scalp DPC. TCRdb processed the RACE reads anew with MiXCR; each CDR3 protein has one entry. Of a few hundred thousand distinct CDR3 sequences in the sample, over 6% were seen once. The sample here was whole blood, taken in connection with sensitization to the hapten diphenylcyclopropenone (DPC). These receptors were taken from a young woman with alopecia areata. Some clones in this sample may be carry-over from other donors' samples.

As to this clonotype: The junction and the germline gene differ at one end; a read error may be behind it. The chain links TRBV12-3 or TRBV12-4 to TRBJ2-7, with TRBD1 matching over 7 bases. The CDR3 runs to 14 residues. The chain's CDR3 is CASSLGWPSAGGVF. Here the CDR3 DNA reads TGTGCCAGCAGTTTAGGATGGCCGTCGGCAGGGGGAGTCTTC.

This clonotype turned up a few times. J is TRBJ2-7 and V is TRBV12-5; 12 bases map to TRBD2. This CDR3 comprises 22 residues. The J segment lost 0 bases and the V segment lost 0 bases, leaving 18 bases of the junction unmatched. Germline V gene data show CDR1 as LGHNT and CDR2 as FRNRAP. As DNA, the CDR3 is TGTGCTAGTGGTTTGGTACCAATAGCGGTACTAGCGGGGGGCCCAAGCTCCTACGAGCAGTACTTC. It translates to CASGLVPIAVLAGGPSSYEQYF.

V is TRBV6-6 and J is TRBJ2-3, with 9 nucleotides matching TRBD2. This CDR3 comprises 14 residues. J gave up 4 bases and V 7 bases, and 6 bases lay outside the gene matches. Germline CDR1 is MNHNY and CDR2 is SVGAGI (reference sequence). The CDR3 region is CASNSGGRADTQYF. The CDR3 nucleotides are TGTGCCAGCAACAGCGGGGGGCGGGCAGATACGCAGTATTTT.

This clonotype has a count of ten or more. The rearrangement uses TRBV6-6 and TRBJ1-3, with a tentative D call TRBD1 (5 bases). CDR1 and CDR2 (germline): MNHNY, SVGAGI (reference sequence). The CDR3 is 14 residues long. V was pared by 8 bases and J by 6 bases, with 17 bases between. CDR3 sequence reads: CASRGRVEENTIYF. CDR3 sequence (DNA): TGTGCCAGCCGGGGCAGGGTCGAGGAAAACACCATATATTTT.

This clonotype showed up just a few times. In DNA, the CDR3 is TGTGCCAGCAGTTACTCGTGGGTCGCAGATACGCAGTATTTT. Protein: CASSYSWVADTQYF. The chain links TRBV6-2 or TRBV6-3 to TRBJ2-3; D uncertain. The CDR3 has 14 amino acids. Germline V gives CDR1 MNHEY, CDR2 SVGEGT. V gave up 0 bases and J gave up 4 bases, with 8 bases separating them.

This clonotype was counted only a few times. The CDR3 coding sequence is TGTGCCAGCAGCGTAGATCTGTTGACGGGCACAGATACGCAGTATTTT. Translated, it gives CASSVDLLTGTDTQYF. The V and J genes are TRBV9 and TRBJ2-3; D not certain. Trimming cost V 0 bases and J 1 base, with 12 bases left between them. This CDR3 spans 16 amino acids. The V gene's germline CDR1 is SGDLS and CDR2 YYNGEE. The variable domain in full, completed from reference TRBV9 and TRBJ2-3, reads DSGVTQTPKHLITATGQRVTLRCSPRSGDLSVYWYQQSLDQGLQFLIQYYNGEERAKGNILERFSAQQFPDLHSELNLSSLELGDSALYFCASSVDLLTGTDTQYFGPGTRLTVL.

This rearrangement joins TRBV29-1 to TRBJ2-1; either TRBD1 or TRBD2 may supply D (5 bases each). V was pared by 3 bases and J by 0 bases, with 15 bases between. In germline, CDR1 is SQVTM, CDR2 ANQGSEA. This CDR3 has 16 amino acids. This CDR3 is CSVDGRDLSSYNEQFF. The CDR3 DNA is TGCAGCGTTGACGGCCGGGACCTGAGCTCCTACAATGAGCAGTTCTTC.

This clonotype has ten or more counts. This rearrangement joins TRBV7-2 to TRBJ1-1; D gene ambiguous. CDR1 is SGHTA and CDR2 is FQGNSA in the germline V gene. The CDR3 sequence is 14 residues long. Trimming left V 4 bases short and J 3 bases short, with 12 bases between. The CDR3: CASSSQVQYTEAFF. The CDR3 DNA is TGTGCCAGCAGCTCCCAAGTCCAATACACTGAAGCTTTCTTT.

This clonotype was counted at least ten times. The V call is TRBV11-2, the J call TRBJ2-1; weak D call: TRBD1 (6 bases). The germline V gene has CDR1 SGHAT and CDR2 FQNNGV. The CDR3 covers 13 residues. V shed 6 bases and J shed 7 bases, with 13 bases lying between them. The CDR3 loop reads CASRQRGQNEQFF. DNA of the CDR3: TGTGCCAGCAGACAACGGGGACAAAATGAGCAGTTCTTC.

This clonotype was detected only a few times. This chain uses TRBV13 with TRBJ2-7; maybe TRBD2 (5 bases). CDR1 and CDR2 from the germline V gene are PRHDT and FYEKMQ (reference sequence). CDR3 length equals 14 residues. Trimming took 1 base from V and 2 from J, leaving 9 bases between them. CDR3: CASSLEEAAYEQYF. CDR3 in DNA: TGTGCCAGCAGCTTAGAGGAGGCCGCCTACGAGCAGTACTTC.

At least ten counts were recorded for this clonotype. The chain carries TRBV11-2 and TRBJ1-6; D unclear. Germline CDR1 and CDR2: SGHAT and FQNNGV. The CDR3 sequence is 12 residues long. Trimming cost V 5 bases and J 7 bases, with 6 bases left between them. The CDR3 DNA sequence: TGTGCCAGCAGCCCACAGAATTCACCCCTCCACTTT. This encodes CASSPQNSPLHF.

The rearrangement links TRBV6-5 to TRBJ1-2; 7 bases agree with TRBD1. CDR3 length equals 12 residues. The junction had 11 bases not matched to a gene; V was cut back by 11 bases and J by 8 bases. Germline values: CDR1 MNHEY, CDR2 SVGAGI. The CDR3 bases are TGTGCCTCAAGGGGGCCGATTGGGGGCTACACCTTC. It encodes CASRGPIGGYTF.

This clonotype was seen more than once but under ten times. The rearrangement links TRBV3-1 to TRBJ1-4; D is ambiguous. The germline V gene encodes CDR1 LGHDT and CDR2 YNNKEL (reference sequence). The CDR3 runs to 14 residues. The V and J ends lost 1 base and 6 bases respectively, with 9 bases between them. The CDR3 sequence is CASSQGGPYEKLFF. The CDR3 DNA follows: TGTGCCAGCAGCCAAGGCGGGCCGTATGAAAAACTGTTTTTT.

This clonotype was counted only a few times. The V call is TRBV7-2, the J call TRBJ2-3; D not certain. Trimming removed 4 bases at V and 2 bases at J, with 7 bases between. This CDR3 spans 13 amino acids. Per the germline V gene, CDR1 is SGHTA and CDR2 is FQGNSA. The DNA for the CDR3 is TGTGCCAGCAGCTCCCTCCACACAGATACGCAGTATTTT. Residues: CASSSLHTDTQYF.

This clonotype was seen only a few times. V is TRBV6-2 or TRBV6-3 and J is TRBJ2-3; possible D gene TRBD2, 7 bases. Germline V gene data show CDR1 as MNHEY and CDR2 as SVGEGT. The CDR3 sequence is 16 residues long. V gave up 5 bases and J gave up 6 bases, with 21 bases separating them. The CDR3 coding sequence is TGTGCCAGCAGTGATATTACTGGGAGGGGGTCGGATACGCAGTATTTT. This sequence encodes CASSDITGRGSDTQYF.

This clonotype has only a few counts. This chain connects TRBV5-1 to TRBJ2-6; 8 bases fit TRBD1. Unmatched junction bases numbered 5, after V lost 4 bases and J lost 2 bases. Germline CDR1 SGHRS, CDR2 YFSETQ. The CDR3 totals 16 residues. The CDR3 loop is CASSPGTGAGANVLTF. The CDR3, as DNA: TGCGCCAGCAGCCCGGGGACAGGCGCTGGGGCCAACGTCCTGACTTTC.